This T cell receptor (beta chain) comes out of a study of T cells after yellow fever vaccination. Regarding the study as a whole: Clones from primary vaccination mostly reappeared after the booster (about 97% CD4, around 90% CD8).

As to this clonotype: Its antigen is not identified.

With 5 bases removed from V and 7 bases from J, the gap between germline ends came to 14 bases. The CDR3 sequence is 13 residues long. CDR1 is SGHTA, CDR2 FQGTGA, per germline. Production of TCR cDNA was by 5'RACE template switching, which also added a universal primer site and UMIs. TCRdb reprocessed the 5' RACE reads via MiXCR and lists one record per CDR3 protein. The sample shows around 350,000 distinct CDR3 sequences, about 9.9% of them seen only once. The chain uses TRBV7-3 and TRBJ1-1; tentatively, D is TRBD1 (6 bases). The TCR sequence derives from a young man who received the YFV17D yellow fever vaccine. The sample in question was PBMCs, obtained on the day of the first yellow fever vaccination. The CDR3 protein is CASSLGGRDEAFF. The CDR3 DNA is TGTGCCAGCAGCCTGGGGGGCAGAGATGAAGCTTTCTTT. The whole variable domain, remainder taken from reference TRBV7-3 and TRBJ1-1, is GAGVSQTPSNKVTEKGKYVELRCDPISGHTALYWYRQSLGQGPEFLIYFQGTGAADDSGLPNDRFFAVRPEGSVSTLKIQRTERGDSAVYLCASSLGGRDEAFFGQGTRLTVV.